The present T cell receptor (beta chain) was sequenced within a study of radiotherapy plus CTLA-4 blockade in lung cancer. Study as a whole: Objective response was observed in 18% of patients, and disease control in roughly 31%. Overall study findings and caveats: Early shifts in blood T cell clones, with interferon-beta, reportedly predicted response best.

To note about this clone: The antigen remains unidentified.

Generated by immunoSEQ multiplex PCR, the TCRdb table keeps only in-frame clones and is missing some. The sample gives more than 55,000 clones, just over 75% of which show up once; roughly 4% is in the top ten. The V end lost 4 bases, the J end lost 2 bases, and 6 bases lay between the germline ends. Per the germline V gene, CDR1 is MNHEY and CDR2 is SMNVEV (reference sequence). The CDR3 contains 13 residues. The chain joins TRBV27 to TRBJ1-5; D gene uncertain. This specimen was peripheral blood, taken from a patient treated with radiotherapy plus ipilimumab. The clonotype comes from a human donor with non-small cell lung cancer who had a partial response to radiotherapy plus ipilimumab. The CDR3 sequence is CASSSLGNQPQHF. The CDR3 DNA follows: TGTGCCAGCAGTTCTCTTGGCAATCAGCCCCAGCATTTT.